The clone carrying this TCR beta chain showed up just once. Its cognate antigen is unknown. These data come from a study of cytomegalovirus exposure and HLA in healthy donors. Overall study context: The same platform used for the approximately 670 first-cohort repertoires was also used for the roughly 130 validation repertoires, as a later analysis reported.

Between the trimmed V and J ends, which lost 2 bases and 1 base, there was a span of 8 bases. Germline V gives CDR1 MNHNS, CDR2 SASEGT. The CDR3 has 14 residues. Study-wide results and caveats: It was reportedly the case that the classifier diagnosed cytomegalovirus status with high specificity and sensitivity. The listing of 150 to 200 TCR beta chains classed them as cytomegalovirus-associated.

Method: immunoSEQ multiplex PCR; TCRdb's copy keeps in-frame clones and lacks some. The sample records some 90,000 clones, around 96% being singletons. The J gene is TRBJ2-5, the V gene TRBV6-1, with a tentative D call TRBD2 (5 bases). The TCR originated in a man aged 18 to 30 in good health and CMV-seronegative. Sequenced: PBMCs. Here the CDR3 reads CASSEWGAQETQYF. The CDR3 region has the DNA TGTGCCAGCAGTGAATGGGGAGCCCAAGAGACCCAGTACTTC.